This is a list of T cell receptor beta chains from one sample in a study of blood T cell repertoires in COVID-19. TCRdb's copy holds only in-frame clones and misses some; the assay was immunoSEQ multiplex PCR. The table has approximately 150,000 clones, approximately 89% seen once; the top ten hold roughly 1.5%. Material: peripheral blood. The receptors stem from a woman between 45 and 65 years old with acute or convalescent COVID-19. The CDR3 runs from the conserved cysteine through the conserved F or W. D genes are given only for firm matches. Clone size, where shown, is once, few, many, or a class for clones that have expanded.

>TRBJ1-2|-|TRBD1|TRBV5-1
CASSSQTSDRYQYGYTF
TGCGCCAGCAGCTCGCAAACCTCGGACAGGTACCAGTATGGCTACACCTTC
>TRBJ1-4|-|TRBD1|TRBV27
CASSFHRDRNEKLFF
TGTGCCAGCAGTTTCCACCGGGACAGGAATGAAAAACTGTTTTTT
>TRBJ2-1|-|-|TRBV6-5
CASSLSHSDEQFF
TGTGCCAGCAGCCTTTCTCATAGCGATGAGCAGTTCTTC
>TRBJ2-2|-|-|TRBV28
CASSLGTYTGELFF
TGTGCCAGCAGTCTCGGGACTTACACCGGGGAGCTGTTTTTT
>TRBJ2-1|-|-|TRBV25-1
CASSESGSNEQFF
TGTGCCAGCAGTGAATCAGGGTCCAATGAGCAGTTCTTC
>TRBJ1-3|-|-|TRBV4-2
CASSQDIASGSGNTIYF
TGTGCCAGCAGCCAAGATATTGCCAGCGGCTCTGGAAACACCATATATTTT
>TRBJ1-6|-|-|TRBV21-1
CASSRQGSRNSPLHF
TGTGCCAGCAGCAGACAGGGATCTAGGAATTCACCCCTCCACTTT
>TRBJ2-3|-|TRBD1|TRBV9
CASSVVGNDRVPDTQYF
TGTGCCAGCAGCGTAGTGGGGAACGACAGGGTCCCAGATACGCAGTATTTT
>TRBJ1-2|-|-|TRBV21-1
CARILSYGYTF
TGTGCCAGAATCTTGTCCTATGGCTACACCTTC
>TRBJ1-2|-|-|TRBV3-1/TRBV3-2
CASSFRSSGDGYTF
TGTGCCAGCAGCTTCCGGTCGTCAGGGGATGGCTACACCTTC
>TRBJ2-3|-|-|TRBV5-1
CASSPGVTDTQYF
TGCGCCAGCAGCCCAGGGGTCACAGATACGCAGTATTTT
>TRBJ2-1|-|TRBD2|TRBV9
CASSGIAGGIYNEQFF
TGTGCCAGCAGCGGAATAGCGGGGGGGATTTACAATGAGCAGTTCTTC
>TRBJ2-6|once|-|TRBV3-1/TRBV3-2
CASSQRRDSGANVLTF
TGTGCCAGCAGCCAAAGGAGGGACTCTGGGGCCAACGTCCTGACTTTC
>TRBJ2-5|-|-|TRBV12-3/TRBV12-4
CASSQDSLETQYF
TGTGCCAGCAGCCAAGACAGTCTAGAGACCCAGTACTTC
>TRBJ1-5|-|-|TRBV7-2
CASSFNGIGAHQPQHF
TGTGCCAGCAGCTTTAACGGTATAGGGGCCCATCAGCCCCAGCATTTT
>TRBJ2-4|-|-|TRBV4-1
CASSQEGGALNIQYF
TGCGCCAGCAGCCAAGAGGGTGGAGCCTTAAACATTCAGTACTTC
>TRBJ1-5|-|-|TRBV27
CASSTRTTGRDQPQHF
TGTGCCAGCAGTACACGGACAACTGGACGGGATCAGCCCCAGCATTTT
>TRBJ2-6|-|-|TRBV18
CASSPAARSGANVLTF
TGTGCCAGCTCACCGGCTGCGCGGTCTGGGGCCAACGTCCTGACTTTC
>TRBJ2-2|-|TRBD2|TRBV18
CASSRGLAGAGELFF
TGTGCCAGCTCACGAGGACTAGCGGGAGCCGGGGAGCTGTTTTTT
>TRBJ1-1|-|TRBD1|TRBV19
CASSPGQGATEAFF
TGTGCCAGTAGTCCCGGACAGGGGGCTACTGAAGCTTTCTTT
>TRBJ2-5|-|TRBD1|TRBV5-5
CASSWGQGYQETQYF
TGTGCCAGCAGCTGGGGACAGGGGTACCAAGAGACCCAGTACTTC
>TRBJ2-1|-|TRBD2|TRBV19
CATNSGSPAYNEQFF
TGTGCCACCAATAGCGGGAGTCCCGCCTACAATGAGCAGTTCTTC
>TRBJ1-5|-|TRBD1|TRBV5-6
CASSLRDRVGAQHF
TGTGCCAGCAGCCTCCGGGACAGGGTTGGAGCCCAGCATTTT
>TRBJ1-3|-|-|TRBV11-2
CASSLRREGWGNTIYF
TGTGCCAGCAGCTTACGCCGCGAGGGTTGGGGAAACACCATATATTTT
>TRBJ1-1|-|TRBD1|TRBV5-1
CASTQDREGTEAFF
TGCGCCAGCACCCAGGACAGGGAGGGCACTGAAGCTTTCTTT
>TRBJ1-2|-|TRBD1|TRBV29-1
CSVLTGDYGYTF
TGCAGCGTTCTGACAGGGGACTATGGCTACACCTTC
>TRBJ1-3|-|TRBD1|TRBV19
CASQDRPGQGLNTIYF
TGTGCCAGTCAAGATAGACCGGGACAGGGTCTGAACACCATATATTTT
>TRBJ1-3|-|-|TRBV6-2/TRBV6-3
CASSYEYSGNTIYF
TGTGCCAGCAGTTACGAGTACTCTGGAAACACCATATATTTT
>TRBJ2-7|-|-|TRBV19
CASSLSWGSGPTEQYF
TGTGCCAGTAGTCTGAGTTGGGGTAGCGGTCCCACAGAGCAGTACTTC
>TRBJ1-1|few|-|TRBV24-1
CATNSGFGAEAFF
TGTGCCACCAATTCGGGATTTGGAGCTGAAGCTTTCTTT
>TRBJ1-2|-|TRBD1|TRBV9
CASSARTGGQDGYTF
TGTGCCAGCAGCGCCCGGACAGGGGGCCAGGATGGCTACACCTTC
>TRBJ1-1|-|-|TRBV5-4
CASSLMAGGVNTEAFF
TGTGCCAGCAGCTTGATGGCAGGAGGGGTGAACACTGAAGCTTTCTTT
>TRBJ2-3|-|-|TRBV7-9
CASSLQAGDTQYF
TGTGCCAGCAGCTTGCAAGCCGGGGATACGCAGTATTTT
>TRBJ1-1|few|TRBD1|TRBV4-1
CASSQEGGTAPLAFF
TGCGCCAGCAGCCAAGAAGGGGGCACCGCACCGTTAGCTTTCTTT
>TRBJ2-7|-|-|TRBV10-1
CASRLTRLSSYEQYF
TGCGCCAGCAGACTGACTAGACTTAGCTCCTACGAGCAGTACTTC
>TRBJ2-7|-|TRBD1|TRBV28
CASRVQGAGYEQYF
TGTGCCAGCAGGGTACAGGGGGCAGGCTACGAGCAGTACTTC
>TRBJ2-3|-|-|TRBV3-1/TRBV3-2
CASSPKTPDRSTDTQYF
TGTGCCAGCAGCCCTAAGACTCCTGACAGAAGCACAGATACGCAGTATTTT
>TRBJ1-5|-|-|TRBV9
CASSGAQGSNQPQHF
TGTGCCAGCAGCGGGGCACAGGGTAGCAATCAGCCCCAGCATTTT
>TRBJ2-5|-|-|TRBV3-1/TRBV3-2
CASSQGRRQETQYF
TGTGCCAGCAGCCAAGGCAGGCGACAAGAGACCCAGTACTTC
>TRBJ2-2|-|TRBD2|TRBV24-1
CATRGSGDTGELFF
TGTGCCACCAGGGGTAGCGGGGACACCGGGGAGCTGTTTTTT
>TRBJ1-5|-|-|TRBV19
CASSIVRGGANQPQHF
TGTGCCAGTAGTATAGTAAGGGGCGGAGCTAATCAGCCCCAGCATTTT
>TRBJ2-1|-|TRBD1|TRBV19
CASRKDRGYEQFF
TGTGCCAGTAGGAAGGACAGGGGATATGAGCAGTTCTTC
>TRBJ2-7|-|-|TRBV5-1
CASSLGGYEQYF
TGCGCCAGCAGCTTGGGCGGCTACGAGCAGTACTTC
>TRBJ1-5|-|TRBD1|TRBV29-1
CSVEFWDRPYSNQPQHF
TGCAGCGTTGAATTCTGGGACAGACCCTATAGCAATCAGCCCCAGCATTTT
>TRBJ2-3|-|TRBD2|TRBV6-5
CASSSGLAPRGTQYF
TGTGCCAGCAGTTCCGGACTAGCCCCGAGAGGTACGCAGTATTTT
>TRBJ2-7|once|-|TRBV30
CAWSLAFNYEQYF
TGTGCCTGGAGTCTAGCTTTTAACTACGAGCAGTACTTC
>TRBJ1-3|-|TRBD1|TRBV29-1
CSVSTGAPGNTIYF
TGCAGCGTCTCCACAGGGGCCCCTGGAAACACCATATATTTT
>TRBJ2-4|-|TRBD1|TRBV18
CASSPQTGLGKNIQYF
TGTGCCAGCTCACCCCAGACAGGGTTAGGGAAAAACATTCAGTACTTC